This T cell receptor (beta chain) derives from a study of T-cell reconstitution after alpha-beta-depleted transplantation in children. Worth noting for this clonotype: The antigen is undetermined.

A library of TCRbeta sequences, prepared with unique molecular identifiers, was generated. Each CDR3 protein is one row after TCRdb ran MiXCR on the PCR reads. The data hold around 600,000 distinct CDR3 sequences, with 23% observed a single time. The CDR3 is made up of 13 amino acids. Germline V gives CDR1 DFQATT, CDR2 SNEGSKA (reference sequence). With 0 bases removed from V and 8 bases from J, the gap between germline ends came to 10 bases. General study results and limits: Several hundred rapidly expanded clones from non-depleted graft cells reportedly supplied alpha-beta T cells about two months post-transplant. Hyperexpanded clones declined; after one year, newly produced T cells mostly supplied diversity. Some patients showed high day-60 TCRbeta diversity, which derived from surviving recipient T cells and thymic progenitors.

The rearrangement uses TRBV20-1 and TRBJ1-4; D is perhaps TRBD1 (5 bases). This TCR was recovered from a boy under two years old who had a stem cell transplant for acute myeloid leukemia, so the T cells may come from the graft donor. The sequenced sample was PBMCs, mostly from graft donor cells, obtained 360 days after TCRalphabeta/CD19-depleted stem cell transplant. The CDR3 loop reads CSARDRDDEKLFF. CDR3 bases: TGCAGTGCTAGAGACAGGGACGACGAAAAACTGTTTTTT.